The 3 T cell receptor beta chains below were found in one sample sequenced in a study of cytomegalovirus exposure and HLA in healthy donors. Here immunoSEQ multiplex PCR was the method, and the copy in TCRdb shows in-frame clones only, minus some. The table has around 110,000 clones, 88% seen once; the top ten hold around 1.9%. Material: PBMCs. The receptors were sampled from a woman younger than 30 in good health and CMV-seropositive.

The genes are TRBV5-4 and TRBJ2-1; TRBD1 is a possible D gene (5 bases). Germline V gene sequence: CDR1 SGHNT, CDR2 YYREEE (reference sequence). Trimming stripped 6 bases from V and 7 bases from J, with 8 bases between. This CDR3 spans 11 amino acids. This CDR3 is CASTSGNEQFF. CDR3 bases: TGTGCCAGCACCTCAGGGAATGAGCAGTTCTTC. Drawing the rest from reference TRBV5-4 and TRBJ2-1, the complete variable domain is ETGVTQSPTHLIKTRGQQVTLRCSSQSGHNTVSWYQQALGQGPQFIFQYYREEENGRGNFPPRFSGLQFPNYSSELNVNALELDDSALYLCASTSGNEQFFGPGTRLTVL.

The chain couples TRBV28 to TRBJ1-1; D gene unclear. The CDR3 has 11 amino acids. From germline, CDR1 is MDHEN and CDR2 SYDVKM. The V gene lost 9 bases and the J gene lost 3 bases, with 8 bases spanning the gap. This chain's CDR3 is CASFQYTEAFF. In DNA form, the CDR3 reads TGTGCCAGTTTCCAGTACACTGAAGCTTTCTTT. Looking up the rest from reference TRBV28 and TRBJ1-1 gives the full variable domain: DVKVTQSSRYLVKRTGEKVFLECVQDMDHENMFWYRQDPGLGLRLIYFSYDVKMKEKGDIPEGYSVSREKKERFSLILESASTNQTSMYLCASFQYTEAFFGQGTRLTVV.

The table lists this clone with a count of one. The chain joins TRBV5-4 to TRBJ2-5; 9 bases are a match to TRBD1. The V and J ends lost 2 bases and 4 bases, in that order; junction bases with no gene match: 3. CDR1 and CDR2 from the germline V gene are SGHNT and YYREEE (reference sequence). CDR3 length equals 14 residues. CDR3 sequence: CASSFPGQGETQYF. The CDR3 DNA sequence: TGTGCCAGCAGCTTCCCGGGACAGGGAGAGACCCAGTACTTC. Complete variable domain (other parts from reference TRBV5-4 and TRBJ2-5): ETGVTQSPTHLIKTRGQQVTLRCSSQSGHNTVSWYQQALGQGPQFIFQYYREEENGRGNFPPRFSGLQFPNYSSELNVNALELDDSALYLCASSFPGQGETQYFGPGTRLLVL.